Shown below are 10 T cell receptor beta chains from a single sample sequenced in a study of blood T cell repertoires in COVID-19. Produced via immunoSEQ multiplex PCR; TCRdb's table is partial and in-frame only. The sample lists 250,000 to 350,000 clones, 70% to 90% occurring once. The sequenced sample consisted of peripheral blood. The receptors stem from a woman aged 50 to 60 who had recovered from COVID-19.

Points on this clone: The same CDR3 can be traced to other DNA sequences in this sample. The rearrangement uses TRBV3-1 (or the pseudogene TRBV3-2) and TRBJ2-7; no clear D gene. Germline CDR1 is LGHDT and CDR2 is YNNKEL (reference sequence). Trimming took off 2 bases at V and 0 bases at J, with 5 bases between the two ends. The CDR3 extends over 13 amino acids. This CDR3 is CASSQTSSYEQYF. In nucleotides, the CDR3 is TGTGCCAGCAGCCAAACGAGCTCCTACGAGCAGTACTTC.

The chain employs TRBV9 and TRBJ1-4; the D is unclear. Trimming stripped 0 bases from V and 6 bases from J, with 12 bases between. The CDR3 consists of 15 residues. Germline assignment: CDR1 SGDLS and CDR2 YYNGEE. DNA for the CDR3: TGTGCCAGCAGCGTAGGGCGGGCGTCCGATGAAAAACTGTTTTTT. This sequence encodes CASSVGRASDEKLFF. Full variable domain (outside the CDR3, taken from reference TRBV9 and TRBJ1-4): DSGVTQTPKHLITATGQRVTLRCSPRSGDLSVYWYQQSLDQGLQFLIQYYNGEERAKGNILERFSAQQFPDLHSELNLSSLELGDSALYFCASSVGRASDEKLFFGSGTQLSVL.

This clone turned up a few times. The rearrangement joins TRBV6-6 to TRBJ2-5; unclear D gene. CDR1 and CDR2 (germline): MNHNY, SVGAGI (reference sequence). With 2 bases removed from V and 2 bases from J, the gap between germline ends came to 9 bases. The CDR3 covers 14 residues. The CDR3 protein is CASSYIVVQETQYF. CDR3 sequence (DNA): TGTGCCAGCAGTTACATCGTAGTTCAAGAGACCCAGTACTTC.

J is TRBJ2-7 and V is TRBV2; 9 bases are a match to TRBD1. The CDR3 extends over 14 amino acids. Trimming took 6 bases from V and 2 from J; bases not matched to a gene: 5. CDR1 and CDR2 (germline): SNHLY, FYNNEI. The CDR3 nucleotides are TGTGCCAGCAGGGACAGGGGCGGCCCCTACGAGCAGTACTTC. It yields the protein CASRDRGGPYEQYF.

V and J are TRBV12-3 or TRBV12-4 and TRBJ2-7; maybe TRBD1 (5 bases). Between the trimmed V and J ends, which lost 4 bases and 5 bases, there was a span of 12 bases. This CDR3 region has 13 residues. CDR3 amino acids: CASSSQTANEQYF. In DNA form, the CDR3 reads TGTGCCAGCAGTTCTCAGACAGCAAACGAGCAGTACTTC.

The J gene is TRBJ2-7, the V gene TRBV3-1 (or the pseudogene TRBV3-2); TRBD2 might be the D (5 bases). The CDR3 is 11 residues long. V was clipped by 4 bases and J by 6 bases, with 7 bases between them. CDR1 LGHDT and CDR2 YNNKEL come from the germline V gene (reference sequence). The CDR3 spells CASSRGLEQYF. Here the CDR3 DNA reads TGTGCCAGCAGCCGAGGGCTCGAGCAGTACTTC.

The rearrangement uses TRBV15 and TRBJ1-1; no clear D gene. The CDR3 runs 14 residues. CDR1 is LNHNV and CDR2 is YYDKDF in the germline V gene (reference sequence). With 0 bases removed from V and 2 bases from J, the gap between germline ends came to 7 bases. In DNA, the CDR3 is TGTGCCACCAGCAGAGATCGCTACAACACTGAAGCTTTCTTT. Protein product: CATSRDRYNTEAFF.

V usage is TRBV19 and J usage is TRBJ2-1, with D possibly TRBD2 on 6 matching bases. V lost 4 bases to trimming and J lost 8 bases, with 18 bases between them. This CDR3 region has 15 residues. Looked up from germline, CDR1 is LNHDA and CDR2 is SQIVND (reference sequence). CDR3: CASSTGGRRAYEQFF. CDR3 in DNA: TGTGCCAGTAGTACTGGAGGGCGGCGGGCGTATGAGCAGTTCTTC.

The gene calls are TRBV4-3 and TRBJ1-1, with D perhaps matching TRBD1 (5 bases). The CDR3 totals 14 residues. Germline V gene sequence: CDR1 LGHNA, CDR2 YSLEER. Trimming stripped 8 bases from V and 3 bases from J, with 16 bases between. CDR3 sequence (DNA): TGCGCCAGCGGGCGGGGGGTGAAAGACACTGAAGCTTTCTTT. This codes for CASGRGVKDTEAFF.

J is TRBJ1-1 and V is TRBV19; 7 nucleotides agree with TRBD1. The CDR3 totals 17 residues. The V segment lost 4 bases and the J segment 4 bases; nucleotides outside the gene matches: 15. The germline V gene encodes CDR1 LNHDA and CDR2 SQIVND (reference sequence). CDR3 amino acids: CASSRHTGQIMSTEAFF. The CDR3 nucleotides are TGTGCCAGTAGTAGACATACGGGACAGATTATGAGCACTGAAGCTTTCTTT. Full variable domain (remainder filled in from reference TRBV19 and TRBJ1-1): DGGITQSPKYLFRKEGQNVTLSCEQNLNHDAMYWYRQDPGQGLRLIYYSQIVNDFQKGDIAEGYSVSREKKESFPLTVTSAQKNPTAFYLCASSRHTGQIMSTEAFFGQGTRLTVV.